This TCR beta chain was sequenced in a study of blood T cells in healthy people across ages. Regarding the study as a whole: Whereas aged donors had fewer naive CD4+ cells, long-lived donors had more of them and higher diversity. It was held that diversity estimates obtained from one million T cells represented underestimates.

This clonotype was detected once. Its specificity is not known. There were healthy Caucasian individuals from Russia, aged roughly 6 to 100, serving as donors. A second PCR of roughly 7 to 11 cycles used a sample-barcoded 5' primer and a J-beta primer mix. MiXCR was run by TCRdb on the 5' RACE reads, yielding one entry per CDR3 protein. The data contain 730,000 or so distinct CDR3 sequences, about 42% of them singletons. V trimming: 6 bases; J trimming: 4 bases; junction bases outside the gene matches: 12. The CDR3 has 16 residues. Looked up from germline, CDR1 is KGHSH and CDR2 is LQKENI. This chain connects TRBV18 to TRBJ2-3; TRBD2 matches at 8 bases. Sequencing was carried out using blood. This clonotype was sampled from a woman aged 55-69 years in good health. CDR3 protein: CASSLSGGAGADTQYF. The CDR3 coding sequence is TGTGCCAGCTCCCTTTCCGGGGGGGCGGGCGCAGATACGCAGTATTTT.